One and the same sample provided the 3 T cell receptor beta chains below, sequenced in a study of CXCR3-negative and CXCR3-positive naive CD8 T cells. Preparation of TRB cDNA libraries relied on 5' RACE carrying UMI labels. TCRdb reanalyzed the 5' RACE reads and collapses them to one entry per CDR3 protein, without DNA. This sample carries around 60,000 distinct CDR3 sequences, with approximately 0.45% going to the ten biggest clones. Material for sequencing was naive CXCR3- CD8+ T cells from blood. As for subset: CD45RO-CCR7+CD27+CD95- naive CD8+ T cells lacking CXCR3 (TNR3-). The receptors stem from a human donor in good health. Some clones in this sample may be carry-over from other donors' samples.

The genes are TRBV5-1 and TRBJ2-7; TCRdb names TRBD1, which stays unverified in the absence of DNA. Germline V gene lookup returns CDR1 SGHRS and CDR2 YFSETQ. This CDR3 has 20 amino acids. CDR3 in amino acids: CASSFSFRGVPAGPFYEQYF.

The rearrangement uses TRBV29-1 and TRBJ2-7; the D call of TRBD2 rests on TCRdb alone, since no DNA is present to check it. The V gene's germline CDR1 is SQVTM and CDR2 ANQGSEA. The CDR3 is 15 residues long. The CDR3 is CSVDGVGRRAYEQYF.

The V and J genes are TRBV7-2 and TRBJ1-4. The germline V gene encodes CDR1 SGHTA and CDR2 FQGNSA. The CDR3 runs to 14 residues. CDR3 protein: CASSLLDPTEKLFF.